The rows below give T cell receptor beta chains drawn from one sample of a study of beta chain features in type 1 diabetes. TCRdb's copy holds only in-frame clones and misses some; the assay was immunoSEQ multiplex PCR. The repertoire holds 250,000 to 350,000 clones, more than 9.5% seen once, with 0.015% in the top ten. Sequencing used naive CD4+ T cells from blood. Receptors were obtained from a woman aged 25 to 39 in good health. The CDR3 runs from the conserved cysteine through the conserved F or W. The order of the fields is J gene, clone size, D gene, V gene, CDR3 length, CDR3 DNA, CDR3 protein. D genes are given only for firm matches. Clone size appears in some rows only: once, few, many, or a class for an expanded clone.

>TRBJ2-5|NA|TRBD1|TRBV7-9|14
TGTGCCAGCAGCTCGCAGGGGGCTGGGGAGACCCAGTACTTC
CASSSQGAGETQYF
>TRBJ2-7|NA|TRBD2|TRBV19|15
TGTGCCAGTAGTTTGGCGGGAGCCGGTCCATACGAGCAGTACTTC
CASSLAGAGPYEQYF
>TRBJ2-1|NA|NA|TRBV19|12
TGTGCCAGTAGTACTCCCTACAATGAGCAGTTCTTC
CASSTPYNEQFF
>TRBJ2-3|NA|TRBD1|TRBV5-1|14
TGCGCCAGCAGCAGCCGGGACAGGGGAGATACGCAGTATTTT
CASSSRDRGDTQYF
>TRBJ1-3|few|NA|TRBV4-2|14
TGTGCCAGCAGCCAGGGAGGGCTCGGAAACACCATATATTTT
CASSQGGLGNTIYF
>TRBJ2-7|once|NA|TRBV7-9|12
TGTGCCAGCAGCTTGACAGGCTACGAGCAGTACTTC
CASSLTGYEQYF
>TRBJ2-7|few|TRBD1|TRBV11-1|14
TGTGCCAGCAGCTCCAGACAGGGCCGGGACGAGCAGTACTTC
CASSSRQGRDEQYF
>TRBJ2-5|NA|TRBD2|TRBV6-5|15
TGTGCCAGCAGGAAGACTAGCGGGAGTCGAGAGACCCAGTACTTC
CASRKTSGSRETQYF
>TRBJ2-1|NA|NA|TRBV28|14
TGTGCCAGCAGTCCTGGCGGCCCCTACAATGAGCAGTTCTTC
CASSPGGPYNEQFF
>TRBJ2-2|few|NA|TRBV7-9|16
TGTGCCAGCAGCGATCCAGCTGGGGGGAGCACCGGGGAGCTGTTTTTT
CASSDPAGGSTGELFF
>TRBJ1-3|NA|TRBD1|TRBV2|15
TGTGCCAGCAGTCCGGGACAGAACTCTGGAAACACCATATATTTT
CASSPGQNSGNTIYF
>TRBJ2-2|few|TRBD1|TRBV18|15
TGTGCCAGCTCAGAACGGACAGGTGCGAGCGGGGAGCTGTTTTTT
CASSERTGASGELFF
>TRBJ1-1|few|NA|TRBV5-6|15
TGTGCCAGCAGCCCCCGTGTGGGGCAGGGCGCTGAAGCTTTCTTT
CASSPRVGQGAEAFF
>TRBJ2-7|few|NA|TRBV7-3|16
TGTGCCAGCAGCTTAGGCCCCGACAGGTCCTCCTACGAGCAGTACTTC
CASSLGPDRSSYEQYF
>TRBJ2-5|NA|NA|TRBV30|14
TGTGCCTGGAGTGTACTGAGCGGAAAAGAGACCCAGTACTTC
CAWSVLSGKETQYF
>TRBJ1-5|NA|NA|TRBV5-1|14
TGCGCCAGCAGCCCCGGGGGATTCAATCAGCCCCAGCATTTT
CASSPGGFNQPQHF